The present T cell receptor (beta chain) was sequenced within a study of beta chain features in type 1 diabetes. Study-wide results and caveats: People with Type 1 diabetes carried modestly yet significantly shorter TCRB CDR3s in all four CD4+ subsets.

Reverse transcribing all isolated RNA meant expressed TCRB transcripts were sequenced. The data were produced by immunoSEQ multiplex PCR, yet TCRdb's version contains in-frame clones alone and is incomplete. The repertoire includes some 350,000 clones, 8.5% to 10% of them detected once, and about 0.64% sits in the top ten. This CDR3 is 14 amino acids long. The germline V gene encodes CDR1 SGDLS and CDR2 YYNGEE. J lost 7 bases, V lost 0 bases, and 3 bases had no gene match. Note on this clone: Its antigen remains unknown.

This clonotype was sampled from a man aged 30 to 39 with type 1 diabetes. Sequencing input: central memory CD4+ T cells from blood. The V gene is TRBV9, the J gene TRBJ2-1, with 8 bases aligning to TRBD2. This CDR3 is CASSVAGGRNEQFF. CDR3 nucleotides: TGTGCCAGCAGCGTAGCGGGGGGGCGGAATGAGCAGTTCTTC.